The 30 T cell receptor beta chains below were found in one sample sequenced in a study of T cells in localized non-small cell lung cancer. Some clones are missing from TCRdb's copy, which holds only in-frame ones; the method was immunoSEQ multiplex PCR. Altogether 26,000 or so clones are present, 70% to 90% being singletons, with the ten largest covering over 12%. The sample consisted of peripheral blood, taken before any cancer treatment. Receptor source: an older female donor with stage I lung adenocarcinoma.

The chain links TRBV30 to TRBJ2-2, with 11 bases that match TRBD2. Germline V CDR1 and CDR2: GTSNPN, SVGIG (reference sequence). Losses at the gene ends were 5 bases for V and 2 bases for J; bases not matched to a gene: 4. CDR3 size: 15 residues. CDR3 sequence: CAWGGLAENTGELFF. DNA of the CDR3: TGTGCCTGGGGGGGACTAGCGGAAAACACCGGGGAGCTGTTTTTT.

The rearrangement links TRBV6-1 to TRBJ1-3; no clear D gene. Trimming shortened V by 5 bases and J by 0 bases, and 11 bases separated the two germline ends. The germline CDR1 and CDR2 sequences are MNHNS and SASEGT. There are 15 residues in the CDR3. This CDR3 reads CASSPVQASGNTIYF. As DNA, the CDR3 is TGTGCCAGCAGTCCCGTGCAGGCCTCTGGAAACACCATATATTTT.

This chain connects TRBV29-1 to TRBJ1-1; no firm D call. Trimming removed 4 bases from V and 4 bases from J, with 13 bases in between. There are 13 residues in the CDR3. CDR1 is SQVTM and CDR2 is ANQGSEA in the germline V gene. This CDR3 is CSVASGSRTEAFF. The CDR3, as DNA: TGCAGCGTTGCAAGTGGTAGCCGCACTGAAGCTTTCTTT. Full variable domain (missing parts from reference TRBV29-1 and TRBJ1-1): SAVISQKPSRDICQRGTSLTIQCQVDSQVTMMFWYRQQPGQSLTLIATANQGSEATYESGFVIDKFPISRPNLTFSTLTVSNMSPEDSSIYLCSVASGSRTEAFFGQGTRLTVV.

The DNA for the CDR3 is TGTGCCACCCGGGATAGGGGGCGCGGGGGGCAGTACTTC. It translates to CATRDRGRGGQYF. V usage is TRBV27 and J usage is TRBJ2-7; D is perhaps TRBD1 or TRBD2 (7 bases each). The CDR3 length is 13 residues. The germline CDR1 and CDR2 sequences are MNHEY and SMNVEV (reference sequence). The V and J ends lost 10 bases and 9 bases respectively, with 22 bases between them.

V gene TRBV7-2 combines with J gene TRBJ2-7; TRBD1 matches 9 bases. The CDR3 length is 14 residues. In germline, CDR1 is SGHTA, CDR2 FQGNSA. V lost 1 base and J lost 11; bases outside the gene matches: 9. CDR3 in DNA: TGTGCCAGCAGCTTAGATAGGGACAGGGTCACAAAGTACTTC. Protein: CASSLDRDRVTKYF.

CDR3 coding DNA: TGTGCCAGCAGCCCCGAAGACAGGGCAACTACAAATTATGGCTACACCTTC. Protein product: CASSPEDRATTNYGYTF. V usage is TRBV27 and J usage is TRBJ1-2; 7 nucleotides match TRBD1. J lost 5 bases, V lost 6 bases, and 18 bases had no gene match. The CDR3 sequence is 17 residues long. Germline values: CDR1 MNHEY, CDR2 SMNVEV (reference sequence).

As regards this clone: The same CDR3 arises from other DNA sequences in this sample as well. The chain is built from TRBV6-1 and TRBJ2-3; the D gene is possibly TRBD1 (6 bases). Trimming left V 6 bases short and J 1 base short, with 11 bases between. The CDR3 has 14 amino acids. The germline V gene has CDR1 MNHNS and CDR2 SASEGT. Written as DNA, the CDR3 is TGTGCCAGCAGCGAAAGACAGGGCACAGATACGCAGTATTTT. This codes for CASSERQGTDTQYF.

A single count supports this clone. The CDR3 DNA follows: TGTGCCAGCAGCTTGGAAGGTAGCGGGAGAGGTGATACGCAGTATTTT. This translates into CASSLEGSGRGDTQYF. The rearrangement uses TRBV5-6 and TRBJ2-3; 9 nucleotides agree with TRBD2. Germline V gene sequence: CDR1 SGHDT, CDR2 YYEEEE. The CDR3 is 16 amino acids. With 0 bases clipped from V and 6 bases from J, the junction kept 8 bases outside the gene matches.

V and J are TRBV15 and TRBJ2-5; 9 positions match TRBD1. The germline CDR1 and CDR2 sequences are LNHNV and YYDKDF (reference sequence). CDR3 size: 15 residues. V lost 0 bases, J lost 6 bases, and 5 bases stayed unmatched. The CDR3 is CATSREDRGIKTQYF. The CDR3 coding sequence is TGTGCCACCAGCAGAGAGGACAGGGGTATCAAGACCCAGTACTTC.

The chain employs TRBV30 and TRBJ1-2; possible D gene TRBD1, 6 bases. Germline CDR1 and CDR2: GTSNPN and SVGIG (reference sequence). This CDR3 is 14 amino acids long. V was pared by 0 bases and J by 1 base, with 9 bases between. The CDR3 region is CAWSVQGSNYGYTF. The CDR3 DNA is TGTGCCTGGAGTGTACAGGGAAGTAACTATGGCTACACCTTC.

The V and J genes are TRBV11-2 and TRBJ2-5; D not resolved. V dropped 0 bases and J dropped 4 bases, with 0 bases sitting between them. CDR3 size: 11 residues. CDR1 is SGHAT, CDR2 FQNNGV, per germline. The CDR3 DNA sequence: TGTGCCAGCAGCTTAGAAGAGACCCAGTACTTC. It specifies CASSLEETQYF.

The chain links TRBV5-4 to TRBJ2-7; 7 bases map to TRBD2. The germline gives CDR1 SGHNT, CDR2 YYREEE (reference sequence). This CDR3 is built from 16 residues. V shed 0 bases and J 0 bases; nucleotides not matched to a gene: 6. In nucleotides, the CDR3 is TGTGCCAGCAGCTTGGACCGCGGACTAGTCTCCTACGAGCAGTACTTC. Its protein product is CASSLDRGLVSYEQYF.

The CDR3 DNA sequence: TGTGCCAGCAGTTTTGCCGGATACACCGGGGAGCTGTTTTTT. Translating it yields CASSFAGYTGELFF. The rearrangement joins TRBV27 to TRBJ2-2; D gene uncertain. CDR1 and CDR2 (germline): MNHEY, SMNVEV (reference sequence). V was pared by 3 bases and J by 3 bases, with 8 bases between. The CDR3 contains 14 residues.

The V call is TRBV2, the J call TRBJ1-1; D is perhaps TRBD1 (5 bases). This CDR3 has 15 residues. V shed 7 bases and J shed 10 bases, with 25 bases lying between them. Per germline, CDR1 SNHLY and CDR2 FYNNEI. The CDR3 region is CASMRLGEDGRGAFF. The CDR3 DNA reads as TGTGCCAGCATGAGATTGGGGGAGGATGGGAGAGGAGCTTTCTTT.

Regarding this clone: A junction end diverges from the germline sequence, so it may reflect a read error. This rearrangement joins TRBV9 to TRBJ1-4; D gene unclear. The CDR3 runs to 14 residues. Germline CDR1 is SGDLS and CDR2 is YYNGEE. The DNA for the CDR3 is TGTGCCGGCAGCCTCTCCCCGAAGAATGAAAAACTGTTTTTT. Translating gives CAGSLSPKNEKLFF.

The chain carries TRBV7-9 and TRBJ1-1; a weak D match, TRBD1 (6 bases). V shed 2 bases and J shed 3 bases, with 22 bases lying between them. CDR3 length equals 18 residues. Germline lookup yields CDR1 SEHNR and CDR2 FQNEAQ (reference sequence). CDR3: CASSLPPKWQGRDTEAFF. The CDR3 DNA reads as TGTGCCAGCAGCTTACCCCCAAAGTGGCAGGGGCGGGACACTGAAGCTTTCTTT.

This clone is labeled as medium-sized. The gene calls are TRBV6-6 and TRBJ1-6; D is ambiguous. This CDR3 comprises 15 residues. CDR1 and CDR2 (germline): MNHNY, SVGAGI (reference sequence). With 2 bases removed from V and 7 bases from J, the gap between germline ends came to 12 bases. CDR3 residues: CASSYQKGRNSPLHF. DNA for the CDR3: TGTGCCAGCAGTTACCAGAAAGGGCGGAATTCACCCCTCCACTTT.

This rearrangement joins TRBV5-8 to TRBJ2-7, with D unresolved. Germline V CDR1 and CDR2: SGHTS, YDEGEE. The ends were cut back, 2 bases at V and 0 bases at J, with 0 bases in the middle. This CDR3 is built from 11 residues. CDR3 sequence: CASSFSYEQYF. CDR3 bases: TGTGCCAGCAGCTTCTCCTACGAGCAGTACTTC.

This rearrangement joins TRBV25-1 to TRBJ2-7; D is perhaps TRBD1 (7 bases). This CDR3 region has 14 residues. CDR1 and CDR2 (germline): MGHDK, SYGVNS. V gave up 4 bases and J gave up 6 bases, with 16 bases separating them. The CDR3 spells CASSAGRGACEQYF. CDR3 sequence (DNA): TGTGCCAGCAGTGCCGGCAGGGGGGCGTGCGAGCAGTACTTC.

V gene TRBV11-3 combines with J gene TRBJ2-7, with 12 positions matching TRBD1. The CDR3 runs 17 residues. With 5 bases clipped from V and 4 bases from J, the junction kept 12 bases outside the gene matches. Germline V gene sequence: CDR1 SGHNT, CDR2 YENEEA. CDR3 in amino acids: CASSQQGSGQGAYEQYF. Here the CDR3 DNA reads TGTGCCAGCAGCCAACAAGGTTCGGGACAGGGGGCTTACGAGCAGTACTTC.

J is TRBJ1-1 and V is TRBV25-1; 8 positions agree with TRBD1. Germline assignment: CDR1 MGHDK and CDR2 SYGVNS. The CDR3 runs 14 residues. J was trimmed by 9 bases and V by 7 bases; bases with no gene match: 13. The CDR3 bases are TGTGCCAGCACCTCGTCGGCCCGACAGGGGAAAGCTTTCTTT. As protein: CASTSSARQGKAFF.

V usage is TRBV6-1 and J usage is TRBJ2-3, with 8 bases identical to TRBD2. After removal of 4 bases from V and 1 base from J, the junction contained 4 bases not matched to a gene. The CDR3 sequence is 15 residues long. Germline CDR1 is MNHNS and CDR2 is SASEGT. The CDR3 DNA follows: TGTGCCAGCAGTGCGCTAGCGGGCCGCACAGATACGCAGTATTTT. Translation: CASSALAGRTDTQYF.

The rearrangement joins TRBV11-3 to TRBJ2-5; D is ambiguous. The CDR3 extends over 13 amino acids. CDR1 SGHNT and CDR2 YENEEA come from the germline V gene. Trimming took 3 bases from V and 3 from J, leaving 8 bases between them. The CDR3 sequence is CASSFSSKETQYF. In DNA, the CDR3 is TGTGCCAGCAGCTTTAGCTCCAAAGAGACCCAGTACTTC.

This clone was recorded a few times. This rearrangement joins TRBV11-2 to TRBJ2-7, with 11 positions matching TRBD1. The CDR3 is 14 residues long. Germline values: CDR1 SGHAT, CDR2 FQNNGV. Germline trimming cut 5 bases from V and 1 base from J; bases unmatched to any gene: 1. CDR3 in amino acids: CASSGQGASYEQYF. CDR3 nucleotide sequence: TGTGCCAGCAGCGGACAGGGGGCATCCTACGAGCAGTACTTC.

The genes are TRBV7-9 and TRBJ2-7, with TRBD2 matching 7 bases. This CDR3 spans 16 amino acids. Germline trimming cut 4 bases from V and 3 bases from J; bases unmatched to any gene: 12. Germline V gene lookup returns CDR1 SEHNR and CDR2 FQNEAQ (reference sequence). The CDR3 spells CASSSVPRASGYEQYF. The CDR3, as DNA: TGTGCCAGCAGCTCCGTCCCCCGGGCTAGCGGCTACGAGCAGTACTTC.

DNA for the CDR3: TGTGCCATCGGCGCGCAGGGTTTAGGCGAGCAGTACTTC. This sequence encodes CAIGAQGLGEQYF. The chain recombines TRBV10-3 with TRBJ2-7; weak D call: TRBD1 (5 bases). V was clipped by 8 bases and J by 6 bases, with 17 bases between them. Germline assignment: CDR1 ENHRY and CDR2 SYGVKD. The CDR3 is made up of 13 amino acids.

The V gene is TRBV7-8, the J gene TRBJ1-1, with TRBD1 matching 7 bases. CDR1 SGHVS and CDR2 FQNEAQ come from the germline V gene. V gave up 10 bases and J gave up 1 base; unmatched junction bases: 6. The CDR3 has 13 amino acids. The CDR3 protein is CATHRDRNTEAFF. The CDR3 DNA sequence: TGTGCCACCCACCGGGACAGGAACACTGAAGCTTTCTTT.

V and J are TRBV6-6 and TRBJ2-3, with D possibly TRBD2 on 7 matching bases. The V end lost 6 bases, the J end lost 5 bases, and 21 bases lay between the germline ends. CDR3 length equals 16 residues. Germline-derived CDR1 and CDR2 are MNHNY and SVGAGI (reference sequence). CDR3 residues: CASSSMRGGLIDTQYF. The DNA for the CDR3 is TGTGCCAGCAGCTCCATGAGGGGGGGCCTGATAGATACGCAGTATTTT.

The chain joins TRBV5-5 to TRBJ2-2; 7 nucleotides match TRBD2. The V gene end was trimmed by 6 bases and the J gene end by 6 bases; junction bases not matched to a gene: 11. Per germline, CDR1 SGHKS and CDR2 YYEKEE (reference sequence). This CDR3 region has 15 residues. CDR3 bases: TGTGCCAGCACCCCTCGCGGGGGATTAGCCGGGGAGCTGTTTTTT. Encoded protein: CASTPRGGLAGELFF.

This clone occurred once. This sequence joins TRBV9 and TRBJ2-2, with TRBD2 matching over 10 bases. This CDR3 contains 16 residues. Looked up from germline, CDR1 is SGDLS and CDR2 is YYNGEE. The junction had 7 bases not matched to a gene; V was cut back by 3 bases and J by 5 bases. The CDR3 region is CASSARAGGPTGELFF. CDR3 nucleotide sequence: TGTGCCAGCAGCGCCAGAGCGGGAGGGCCTACCGGGGAGCTGTTTTTT. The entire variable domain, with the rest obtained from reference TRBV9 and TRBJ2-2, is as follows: DSGVTQTPKHLITATGQRVTLRCSPRSGDLSVYWYQQSLDQGLQFLIQYYNGEERAKGNILERFSAQQFPDLHSELNLSSLELGDSALYFCASSARAGGPTGELFFGEGSRLTVL.